Presented here are 3 T cell receptor beta chains from one specimen sequenced in a study of metastatic and nonmetastatic thyroid tumors. TCRdb re-called clones via MiXCR from the PCR reads. Of about 36,000 clones listed, less than 25% are singletons. No patient had received any treatment before thyroid surgery. Sequenced input: blood. The source is a female donor with papillary thyroid cancer or a benign thyroid nodule (not recorded which). Some clones in this sample may be carry-over from other donors' samples.

This clone was seen at least ten times. This CDR3 is missing its conserved last phenylalanine or tryptophan, likely due to a read error. The chain combines TRBV5-1 with TRBJ2-3; D gene unclear. Per the germline V gene, CDR1 is SGHRS and CDR2 is YFSETQ. V gave up 1 base and J gave up 3 bases, with 3 bases separating them. The CDR3 contains 12 residues. The CDR3 here is CASSLKTDTQYL. The CDR3 nucleotides read TGCGCCAGCAGCTTGAAAACAGATACGCAGTATCTT.

This clone appeared many times. V usage is TRBV19 and J usage is TRBJ1-6, with 11 bases lining up with TRBD1. The CDR3 consists of 15 residues. The ends lost 10 bases at V and 7 bases at J; junction bases unmatched: 9. Germline V gives CDR1 LNHDA, CDR2 SQIVND (reference sequence). CDR3 region: CATKGGQGGNSPLHF. CDR3 nucleotide sequence: TGTGCCACGAAGGGGGGACAGGGGGGCAATTCACCCCTCCACTTT. Full variable domain (missing parts from reference TRBV19 and TRBJ1-6): DGGITQSPKYLFRKEGQNVTLSCEQNLNHDAMYWYRQDPGQGLRLIYYSQIVNDFQKGDIAEGYSVSREKKESFPLTVTSAQKNPTAFYLCATKGGQGGNSPLHFGNGTRLTVT.

This clone was observed at least ten times. This chain joins TRBV20-1 and TRBJ2-3; D unclear. Trimming cost V 3 bases and J 7 bases, with 11 bases left between them. Germline CDR1 DFQATT, CDR2 SNEGSKA (reference sequence). CDR3 length equals 12 residues. As DNA, the CDR3 is TGCAGTGCTAGGGACCGTCAGTATACGCAGTATTTT. Translating gives CSARDRQYTQYF.